The source of this T cell receptor beta chain is a study of OX40 agonist ivuxolimab in advanced cancers. Study information: As their treatment, patients were administered ivuxolimab, an agonistic anti-OX40 (CD134) antibody.

A few counts support this clone. The germline V gene has CDR1 SGHTA and CDR2 FQGNSA. Trimming took 8 bases from V and 2 from J, leaving 16 bases between them. This CDR3 spans 14 amino acids. Libraries were prepared by immunoSEQ multiplex PCR; TCRdb keeps only in-frame clonotypes and omits some of them. The repertoire consists of tens of thousands of clones, with around 86% occurring once and the leading ten covering approximately 0.3%. This TCR derives from an adult with an advanced solid tumor such as melanoma, head and neck, liver or kidney cancer. The chain uses TRBV7-2 and TRBJ2-7; D may be TRBD1 (6 bases). Specimen: CD4+ or CD8+ T cells sorted from blood, collected in a trial of the OX40 agonist ivuxolimab. The CDR3 loop reads CASRVGGSTYEQYF. The CDR3 bases are TGTGCCAGCCGGGTTGGGGGCAGCACCTACGAGCAGTACTTC.